This T cell receptor beta chain was retrieved from a study of blood T cell repertoires in COVID-19. Study in general: Researchers got acute and convalescent COVID-19 samples from the United States, Italy and Spain. From T cells, B-cell-depleted T cells, or PBMCs came the material, which was cDNA or gDNA.

Germline assignment: CDR1 SGHVS and CDR2 FQNEAQ. V was cut by 7 bases and J by 4 bases, with 25 bases left in between. This CDR3 contains 17 residues. Per the original methods: Estimation of nucleated cell counts was performed using reference gene primer amplification. Sequencing used immunoSEQ multiplex PCR; TCRdb keeps in-frame clones, though not all of them. The DNA gave D and trimming, while V, J and clone size come from that table. The sample contains some 180,000 clones, about 85% of which appear only once. This receptor was taken from a woman aged 55-70 years with acute or convalescent COVID-19. The sample comprised peripheral blood. This chain links TRBV7-8 with TRBJ2-5; D is undetermined. CDR3 residues: CASTTPRMSRALETQYF. CDR3 DNA: TGTGCCAGCACCACCCCTAGAATGTCGCGAGCTCTAGAGACCCAGTACTTC.